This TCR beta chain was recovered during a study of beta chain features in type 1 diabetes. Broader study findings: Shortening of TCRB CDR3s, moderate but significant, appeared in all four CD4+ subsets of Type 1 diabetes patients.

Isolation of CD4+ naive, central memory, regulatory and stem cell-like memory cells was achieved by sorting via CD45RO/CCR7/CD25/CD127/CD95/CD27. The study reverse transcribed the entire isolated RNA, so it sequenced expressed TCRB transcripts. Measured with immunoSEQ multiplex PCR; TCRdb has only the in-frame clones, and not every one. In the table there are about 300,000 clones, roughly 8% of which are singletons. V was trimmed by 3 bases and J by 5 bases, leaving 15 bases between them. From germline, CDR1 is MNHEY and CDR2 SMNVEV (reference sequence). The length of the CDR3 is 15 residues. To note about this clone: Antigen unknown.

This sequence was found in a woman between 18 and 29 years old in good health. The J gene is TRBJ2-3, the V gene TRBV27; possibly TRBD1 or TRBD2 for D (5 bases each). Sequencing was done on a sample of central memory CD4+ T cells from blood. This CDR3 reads CASSFMPGAGDTQYF. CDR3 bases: TGTGCCAGCAGTTTTATGCCCGGGGCTGGAGATACGCAGTATTTT.